The 24 T cell receptor beta chains below come from one sample, sequenced in a study of blood T cell repertoires in COVID-19. Libraries were prepared by immunoSEQ multiplex PCR; TCRdb keeps only in-frame clonotypes and omits some of them. The sample yields just over 150,000 clones, around 85% seen once. Source material: peripheral blood. These receptors came from a human donor with acute or convalescent COVID-19. The donor label of this sample is uncertain.

The CDR3 coding sequence is TGTGCCAGCAGCCGATCAGGGGTCACTGAAGCTTTCTTT. Its translation is CASSRSGVTEAFF. This chain joins TRBV3-1 (or the pseudogene TRBV3-2) and TRBJ1-1, with D perhaps matching TRBD1 (6 bases). The CDR3 contains 13 residues. V lost 4 bases and J lost 4, with 10 bases in between. The germline CDR1 and CDR2 sequences are LGHDT and YNNKEL (reference sequence).

The chain links TRBV15 to TRBJ1-6; D unclear. CDR1 and CDR2 (germline): LNHNV, YYDKDF (reference sequence). V lost 5 bases and J lost 8, with 13 bases in between. This CDR3 is 14 amino acids long. In DNA form, the CDR3 reads TGTGCCACCAGCCTCGGACGGGATCATTCACCCCTCCACTTT. It specifies CATSLGRDHSPLHF.

This clone was detected only once. V is TRBV5-1 and J is TRBJ2-1, with D possibly TRBD2 on 5 matching bases. Trimming took 4 bases from V and 0 from J, leaving 11 bases between them. The CDR3 consists of 15 residues. Germline V gene sequence: CDR1 SGHRS, CDR2 YFSETQ. The CDR3 protein is CASSPSLVSYNEQFF. The CDR3 coding sequence is TGCGCCAGCAGCCCTAGCCTAGTCTCCTACAATGAGCAGTTCTTC.

V and J are TRBV7-7 and TRBJ2-5; 9 bases line up with TRBD1. The CDR3 covers 16 residues. CDR1 and CDR2 from the germline V gene are SSHAT and FNYEAQ (reference sequence). With V trimmed by 5 bases and J by 2 bases, 9 bases remained unmatched. This CDR3 reads CASSVAGTGNQETQYF. CDR3 bases: TGTGCCAGCAGCGTCGCCGGGACAGGGAATCAAGAGACCCAGTACTTC.

This clone was observed once. The genes are TRBV7-9 and TRBJ2-1, with D hard to call. The CDR3 contains 12 residues. Looked up from germline, CDR1 is SEHNR and CDR2 is FQNEAQ (reference sequence). The germline V and J ends were trimmed by 1 base and 12 bases, with 10 bases remaining between them. CDR3 sequence: CASSLGQARQFF. In DNA form, the CDR3 reads TGTGCCAGCAGCTTAGGGCAAGCGCGGCAGTTCTTC.

The V and J genes are TRBV5-1 and TRBJ2-1; D possibly corresponds to TRBD1 (5 bases). V was cut by 0 bases and J by 2 bases, with 9 bases left in between. The CDR3 spans 15 residues. Germline CDR1 and CDR2: SGHRS and YFSETQ. This CDR3 is CASSLEGPTYNEQFF. CDR3 DNA: TGCGCCAGCAGCTTGGAGGGGCCTACCTACAATGAGCAGTTCTTC. Based on the CDR3 plus reference TRBV5-1 and TRBJ2-1, the full variable domain is KAGVTQTPRYLIKTRGQQVTLSCSPISGHRSVSWYQQTPGQGLQFLFEYFSETQRNKGNFPGRFSGRQFSNSRSEMNVSTLELGDSALYLCASSLEGPTYNEQFFGPGTRLTVL.

V is TRBV10-2 and J is TRBJ2-1; 12 bases are a match to TRBD2. V was pared by 8 bases and J by 7 bases, with 6 bases of the junction left unmatched. This CDR3 comprises 14 residues. Germline-derived CDR1 and CDR2 are WSHSY and SAAADI. The CDR3 sequence is CASGLAGNGNEQFF. As DNA, the CDR3 is TGCGCCAGCGGACTAGCGGGGAACGGGAATGAGCAGTTCTTC.

V and J are TRBV19 and TRBJ1-3; no clear D. The CDR3 loop spans 15 amino acids. Germline lookup yields CDR1 LNHDA and CDR2 SQIVND (reference sequence). V was shortened by 4 bases and J by 0 bases, with 10 bases between the two germline ends. The CDR3 protein is CASSTRPRSGNTIYF. DNA for the CDR3: TGTGCCAGTAGTACCAGGCCCCGCTCTGGAAACACCATATATTTT.

The V and J genes are TRBV6-5 and TRBJ1-1; D gene ambiguous. Looked up from germline, CDR1 is MNHEY and CDR2 is SVGAGI. This CDR3 comprises 13 residues. V lost 6 bases and J 7 bases, leaving 15 bases between the germline ends. CDR3 region: CASRRGGEFEAFF. CDR3 sequence (DNA): TGTGCCAGCAGGCGGGGTGGAGAATTTGAAGCTTTCTTT.

V gene TRBV19 combines with J gene TRBJ2-4, with D maybe TRBD2 (5 bases). From germline, CDR1 is LNHDA and CDR2 SQIVND (reference sequence). V was clipped by 9 bases and J by 3 bases, with 18 bases between them. This CDR3 has 15 amino acids. DNA of the CDR3: TGTGCCAGCGCTGGAGGCAGTTGGGGCAAAAACATTCAGTACTTC. Encoded protein: CASAGGSWGKNIQYF.

J is TRBJ2-7 and V is TRBV11-2, with a tentative D call TRBD1 (6 bases). The V gene's germline CDR1 is SGHAT and CDR2 FQNNGV. Trimming shortened V by 6 bases and J by 4 bases, and 13 bases separated the two germline ends. This CDR3 has 13 residues. CDR3 in amino acids: CASSIGGAYEQYF. CDR3 in DNA: TGTGCCAGCAGTATTGGGGGCGCATACGAGCAGTACTTC.

The gene calls are TRBV18 and TRBJ1-1, with D perhaps TRBD1 (6 bases). Between the trimmed V and J ends, which lost 3 bases and 1 base, there was a span of 9 bases. CDR1 and CDR2 (germline): KGHSH, LQKENI. The CDR3 totals 14 residues. CDR3 in amino acids: CASSPRQENTEAFF. The CDR3 DNA sequence: TGTGCCAGCTCACCGCGACAGGAGAACACTGAAGCTTTCTTT.

J is TRBJ1-5 and V is TRBV4-2, with D possibly TRBD1 on 6 matching bases. The CDR3 is 16 residues long. Germline V gene data show CDR1 as LGHNA and CDR2 as YNFKEQ. Trimming removed 0 bases at V and 6 bases at J, with 15 bases between. This CDR3 is CASSQETGPGRQPQHF. For the CDR3, the DNA is TGTGCCAGCAGCCAAGAGACAGGCCCGGGACGTCAGCCCCAGCATTTT.

The chain links TRBV11-2 to TRBJ2-5; 10 bases agree with TRBD2. Germline V gene lookup returns CDR1 SGHAT and CDR2 FQNNGV. CDR3 length: 16 amino acids. V dropped 2 bases and J dropped 5; count of bases not matched to a gene: 8. CDR3 in DNA: TGTGCCAGCAGCTTACAGCGGGGGGGCTATTTGGAGACCCAGTACTTC. It yields the protein CASSLQRGGYLETQYF.

The chain is built from TRBV12-3 or TRBV12-4 and TRBJ2-5; TRBD2 agrees at 7 bases. The junction had 5 bases not matched to a gene; V was cut back by 6 bases and J by 4 bases. The CDR3 spans 13 residues. As DNA, the CDR3 is TGTGCCAGCAGACCTACGGGGGGAGAGACCCAGTACTTC. It yields the protein CASRPTGGETQYF.

The rearrangement links TRBV28 to TRBJ2-2, with D uncertain. Germline V gives CDR1 MDHEN, CDR2 SYDVKM. The V and J ends lost 8 bases and 7 bases respectively, with 11 bases between them. The CDR3 runs 12 residues. The CDR3 DNA reads as TGTGCCAGCGGTTCCAGGTACGGGGAGCTGTTTTTT. It translates to CASGSRYGELFF.

This clone was observed a few times. The gene calls are TRBV7-9 and TRBJ2-1; TRBD2 agrees at 11 bases. Germline CDR1 and CDR2: SEHNR and FQNEAQ (reference sequence). The CDR3 runs 15 residues. With 6 bases clipped from V and 1 base from J, the junction kept 2 bases outside the gene matches. The CDR3: CASRASGGSYNEQFF. The CDR3 DNA sequence: TGTGCCAGCAGGGCTAGCGGGGGGTCCTACAATGAGCAGTTCTTC.

This chain links TRBV9 with TRBJ1-6; D is undetermined. CDR1 and CDR2 (germline): SGDLS, YYNGEE. The CDR3 runs 14 residues. V lost 0 bases and J 7 bases, leaving 8 bases between the germline ends. Written as DNA, the CDR3 is TGTGCCAGCAGCGTAGCAGGTGAAAATTCACCCCTCCACTTT. This gives the protein CASSVAGENSPLHF.

V and J are TRBV19 and TRBJ1-6; 7 bases agree with TRBD1. V shed 7 bases, J shed 6 bases, and the junction held 6 bases outside the gene matches. Germline V gene sequence: CDR1 LNHDA, CDR2 SQIVND (reference sequence). The CDR3 extends over 14 amino acids. CDR3 nucleotide sequence: TGTGCCAGTAACAGGGGAGAAGGTAATTCACCCCTCCACTTT. Its protein product is CASNRGEGNSPLHF.

The chain recombines TRBV7-8 with TRBJ1-4, with 7 bases aligning to TRBD1. The germline V gene encodes CDR1 SGHVS and CDR2 FQNEAQ. The CDR3 is made up of 16 amino acids. The junction had 14 bases not matched to a gene; V was cut back by 6 bases and J by 7 bases. The CDR3 reads CASSYRQGKGGEKLFF. The CDR3 DNA sequence: TGTGCCAGCAGTTATCGACAGGGAAAGGGTGGTGAAAAACTGTTTTTT.

This chain connects TRBV5-1 to TRBJ1-1, with 8 bases that match TRBD1. The germline gives CDR1 SGHRS, CDR2 YFSETQ. The CDR3 extends over 13 amino acids. V was clipped by 3 bases and J by 5 bases; unmatched bases: 3. This CDR3 reads CASSYTGGTEAFF. The CDR3 DNA sequence: TGCGCCAGCAGCTATACAGGGGGTACTGAAGCTTTCTTT.

The chain recombines TRBV7-2 with TRBJ2-1; tentatively, D is TRBD2 (7 bases). Trimming pared 2 bases from V and 4 bases from J, leaving 12 bases between. Germline CDR1 is SGHTA and CDR2 is FQGNSA. This CDR3 has 15 residues. CDR3 amino acids: CASSLRGAEYNEQFF. The CDR3 DNA reads as TGTGCCAGCAGCTTACGGGGGGCGGAGTACAATGAGCAGTTCTTC.

This clone was counted only a few times. The genes are TRBV19 and TRBJ1-2, with a weak D call TRBD1 (6 bases). Trimming pared 6 bases from V and 6 bases from J, leaving 17 bases between. The CDR3 covers 14 residues. Germline V CDR1 and CDR2: LNHDA, SQIVND (reference sequence). In DNA, the CDR3 is TGTGCCAGTAGAACAGGGAGACAGACCGATGGCTACACCTTC. It yields the protein CASRTGRQTDGYTF.

This chain uses TRBV5-4 with TRBJ2-2, with 8 nucleotides matching TRBD2. V was clipped by 1 base and J by 1 base; unmatched bases: 0. Germline V gene lookup returns CDR1 SGHNT and CDR2 YYREEE (reference sequence). The CDR3 has 15 amino acids. The CDR3 here is CASSLLAGNTGELFF. The DNA of the CDR3 is TGTGCCAGCAGCTTGCTAGCGGGGAACACCGGGGAGCTGTTTTTT.